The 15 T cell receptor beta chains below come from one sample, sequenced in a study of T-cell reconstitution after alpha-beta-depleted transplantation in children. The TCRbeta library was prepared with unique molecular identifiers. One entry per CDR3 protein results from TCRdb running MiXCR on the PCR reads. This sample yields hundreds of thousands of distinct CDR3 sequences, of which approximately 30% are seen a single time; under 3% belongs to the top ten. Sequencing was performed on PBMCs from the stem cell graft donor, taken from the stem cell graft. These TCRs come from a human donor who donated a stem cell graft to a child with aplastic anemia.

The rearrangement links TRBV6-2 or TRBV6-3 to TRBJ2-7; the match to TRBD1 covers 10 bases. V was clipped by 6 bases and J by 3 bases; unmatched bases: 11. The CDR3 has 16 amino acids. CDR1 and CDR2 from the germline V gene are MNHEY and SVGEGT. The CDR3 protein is CASRKNSGTGVYEQYV. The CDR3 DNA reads TGTGCCAGCAGAAAGAACTCCGGGACAGGGGTCTACGAGCAGTACGTC.

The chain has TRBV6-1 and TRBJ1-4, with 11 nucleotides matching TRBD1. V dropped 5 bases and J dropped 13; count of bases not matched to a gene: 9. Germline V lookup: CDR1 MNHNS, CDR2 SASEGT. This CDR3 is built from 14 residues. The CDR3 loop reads CASSLRDRGSGLFF. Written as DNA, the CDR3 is TGTGCCAGCAGTCTCCGGGACAGGGGGTCGGGACTGTTTTTT.

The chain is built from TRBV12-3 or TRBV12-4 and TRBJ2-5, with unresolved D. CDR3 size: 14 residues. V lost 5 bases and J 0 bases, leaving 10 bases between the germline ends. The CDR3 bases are TGTGCCAGCAGTCAAACTAAGTACCAAGAGACCCAGTACTTC. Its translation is CASSQTKYQETQYF.

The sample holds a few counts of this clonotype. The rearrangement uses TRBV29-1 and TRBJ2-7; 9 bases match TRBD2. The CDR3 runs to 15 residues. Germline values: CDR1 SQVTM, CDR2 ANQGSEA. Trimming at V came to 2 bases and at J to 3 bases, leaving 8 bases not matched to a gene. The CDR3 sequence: CSVELAGVEFYEQYV. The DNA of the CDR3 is TGCAGCGTTGAATTAGCGGGAGTGGAATTCTACGAGCAGTACGTC.

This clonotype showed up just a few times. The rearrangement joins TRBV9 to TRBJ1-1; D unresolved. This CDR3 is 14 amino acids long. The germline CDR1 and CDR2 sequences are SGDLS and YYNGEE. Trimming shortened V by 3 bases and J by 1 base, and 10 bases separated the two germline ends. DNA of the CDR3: TGTGCCAGCAGCGGAGGAGGGCCGAACACTGAAGCTTTCTTT. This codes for CASSGGGPNTEAFF.

The DNA for the CDR3 is TGCAGCGTCGGACAGGGGGCCCAAGAGACCCAGTACTTC. This encodes CSVGQGAQETQYF. J is TRBJ2-5 and V is TRBV29-1, with TRBD1 identical over 11 bases. Trimming took 6 bases from V and 1 from J; bases not matched to a gene: 1. This CDR3 is built from 13 residues. Germline V gene lookup returns CDR1 SQVTM and CDR2 ANQGSEA.

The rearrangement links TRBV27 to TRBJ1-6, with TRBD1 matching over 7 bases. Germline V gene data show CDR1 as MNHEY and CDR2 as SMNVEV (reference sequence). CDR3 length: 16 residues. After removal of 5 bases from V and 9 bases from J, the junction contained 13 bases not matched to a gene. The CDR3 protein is CASSPSQTGLTSPLHF. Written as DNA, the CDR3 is TGTGCCAGCAGTCCCTCACAGACAGGGTTGACTTCACCCCTCCACTTT.

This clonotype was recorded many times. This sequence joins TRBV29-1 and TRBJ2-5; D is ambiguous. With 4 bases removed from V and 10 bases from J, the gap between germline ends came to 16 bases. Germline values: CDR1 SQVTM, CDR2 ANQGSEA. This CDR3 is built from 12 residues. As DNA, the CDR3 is TGCAGCGTTGTTTTGTTAGGTAGAGACCAGTACTTC. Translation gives CSVVLLGRDQYF.

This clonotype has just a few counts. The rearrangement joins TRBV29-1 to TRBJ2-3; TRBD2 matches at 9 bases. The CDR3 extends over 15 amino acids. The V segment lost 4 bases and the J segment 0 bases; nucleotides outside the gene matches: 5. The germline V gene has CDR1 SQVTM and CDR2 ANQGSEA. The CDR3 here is CSVGGGRGSTDTQYF. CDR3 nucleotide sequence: TGCAGCGTTGGAGGCGGGAGGGGTAGCACAGATACGCAGTATTTT.

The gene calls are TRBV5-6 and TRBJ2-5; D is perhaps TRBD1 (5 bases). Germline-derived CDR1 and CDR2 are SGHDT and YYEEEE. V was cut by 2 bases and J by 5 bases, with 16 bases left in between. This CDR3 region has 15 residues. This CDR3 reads CASSFGQGMTETQYF. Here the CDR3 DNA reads TGTGCCAGCAGCTTTGGTCAGGGAATGACGGAGACCCAGTACTTC. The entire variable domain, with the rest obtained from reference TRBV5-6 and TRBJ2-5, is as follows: DAGVTQSPTHLIKTRGQQVTLRCSPKSGHDTVSWYQQALGQGPQFIFQYYEEEERQRGNFPDRFSGHQFPNYSSELNVNALLLGDSALYLCASSFGQGMTETQYFGPGTRLLVL.

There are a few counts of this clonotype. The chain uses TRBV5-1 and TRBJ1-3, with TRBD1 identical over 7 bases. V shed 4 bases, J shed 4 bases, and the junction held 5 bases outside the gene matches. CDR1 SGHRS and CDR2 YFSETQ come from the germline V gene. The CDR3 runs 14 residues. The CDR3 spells CASSAGGSGNTIYF. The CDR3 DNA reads TGCGCCAGCAGCGCAGGGGGGAGCGGAAACACCATATATTTT.

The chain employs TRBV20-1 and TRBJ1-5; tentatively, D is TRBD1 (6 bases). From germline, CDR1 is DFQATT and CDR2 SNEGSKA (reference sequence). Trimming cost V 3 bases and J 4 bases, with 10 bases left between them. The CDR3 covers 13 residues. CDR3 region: CSARQDRNQPQHF. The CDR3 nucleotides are TGCAGTGCTAGGCAGGACAGAAATCAGCCCCAGCATTTT.

The CDR3 bases are TGCAGTGCCAATCGGGGGAATACGCAGTATTTT. Amino acids: CSANRGNTQYF. The J gene is TRBJ2-3, the V gene TRBV20-1; possible D gene TRBD2, 6 bases. Germline V gives CDR1 DFQATT, CDR2 SNEGSKA (reference sequence). Trimming took 6 bases from V and 7 from J, leaving 11 bases between them. This CDR3 spans 11 amino acids.

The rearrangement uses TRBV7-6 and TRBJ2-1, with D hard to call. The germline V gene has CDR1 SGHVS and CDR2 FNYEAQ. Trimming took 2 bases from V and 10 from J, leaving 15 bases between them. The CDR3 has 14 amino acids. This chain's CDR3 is CASSLKPVEGEQFF. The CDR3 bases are TGTGCCAGCAGCTTAAAGCCAGTTGAAGGAGAGCAGTTCTTC.

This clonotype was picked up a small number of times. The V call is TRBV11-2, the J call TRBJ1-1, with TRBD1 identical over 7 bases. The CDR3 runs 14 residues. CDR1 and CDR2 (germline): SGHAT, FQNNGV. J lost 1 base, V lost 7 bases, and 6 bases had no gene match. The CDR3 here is CASNLGTENTEAFF. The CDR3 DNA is TGTGCCAGCAACCTAGGGACAGAGAACACTGAAGCTTTCTTT.